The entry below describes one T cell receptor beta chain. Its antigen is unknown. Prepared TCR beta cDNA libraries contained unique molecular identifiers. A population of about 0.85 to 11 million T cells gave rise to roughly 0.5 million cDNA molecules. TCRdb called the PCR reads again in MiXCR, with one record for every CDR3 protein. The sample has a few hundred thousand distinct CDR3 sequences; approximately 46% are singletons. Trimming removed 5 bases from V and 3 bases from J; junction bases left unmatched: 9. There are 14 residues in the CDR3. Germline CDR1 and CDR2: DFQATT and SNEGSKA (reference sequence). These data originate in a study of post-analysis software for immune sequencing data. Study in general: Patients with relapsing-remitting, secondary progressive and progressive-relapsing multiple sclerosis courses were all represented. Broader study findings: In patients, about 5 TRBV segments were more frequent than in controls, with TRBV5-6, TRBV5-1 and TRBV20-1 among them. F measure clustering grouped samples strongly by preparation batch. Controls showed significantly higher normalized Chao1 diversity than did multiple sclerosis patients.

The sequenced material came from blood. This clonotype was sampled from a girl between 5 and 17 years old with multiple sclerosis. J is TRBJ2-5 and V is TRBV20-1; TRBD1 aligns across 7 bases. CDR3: CSAAVWDSKETQYF. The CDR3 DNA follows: TGCAGTGCTGCCGTTTGGGACAGCAAAGAGACCCAGTACTTC.